This T cell receptor beta chain was captured in a study of cytomegalovirus exposure and HLA in healthy donors. Researchers ran the PCR with 60 Vbeta and 13 Jbeta primers. TCRdb keeps only in-frame clones here, not all; method: immunoSEQ multiplex PCR. The sample yields more than 150,000 clones, approximately 80% seen once. Regarding this clone: Germline and junction disagree at one end, which may indicate a read error.

The V gene's germline CDR1 is SGHRS and CDR2 YFSETQ. The CDR3 spans 16 residues. The sequence was collected from a woman between 50 and 59 years old in good health and CMV-seropositive. Sequencing used PBMCs. V usage is TRBV5-1 and J usage is TRBJ1-5, with a tentative D call TRBD1 (5 bases). CDR3 protein: CASSFRTQNSNQPQHF. Here the CDR3 DNA reads TGTGCCAGCAGCTTCCGGACACAGAATAGCAATCAGCCCCAGCATTTT.